This T cell receptor (beta chain) stems from a study of post-analysis software for immune sequencing data. Study-wide findings and caveats: Significantly lower normalized Chao1 diversity was seen in multiple sclerosis patients than in controls. TRBV segments more frequent in patients than in controls numbered a few and included TRBV5-6, TRBV5-1 and TRBV20-1. Co-batched samples clustered tightly together by F measure.

TCR beta cDNA libraries had unique molecular identifiers. TCRdb passed the PCR reads through MiXCR, listing each CDR3 protein once. The sample shows under 650,000 distinct CDR3 sequences, 44% of them seen only once. To note about this clonotype: Antigen unknown.

The trim removed 4 bases at V and 7 bases at J, leaving 7 bases unmatched. This CDR3 has 15 amino acids. Germline V lookup: CDR1 SGHKS, CDR2 YYEKEE (reference sequence). The chain recombines TRBV5-5 with TRBJ1-4, with TRBD1 matching over 10 bases. The sequenced material came from blood. The clonotype comes from a girl aged 5-17 years with multiple sclerosis. The CDR3 DNA follows: TGTGCCAGCAGCGGCGGGACAGGGGATGGTGAAAAACTGTTTTTT. This codes for CASSGGTGDGEKLFF.